This T cell receptor beta chain was captured by sequencing in a study of cytomegalovirus exposure and HLA in healthy donors. Whole-study results and caveats: Using a false discovery rate of 0.05, a later analysis showed that approximately 18,000 TCR beta sequences were associated with HLA alleles. Rarity held for most TCR sequences, but there were some public TCRs that occurred in many donors. Cytomegalovirus association was listed for 150 or so TCR beta chains.

PCR involved 60 Vbeta and 13 Jbeta primers. Clones were read by immunoSEQ multiplex PCR, and TCRdb kept only the in-frame ones, dropping some. The sample comprises 100,000 to 150,000 clones, about two thirds of which are singletons, and around 4% rests with the top ten. As regards this clone: Its antigen is unknown.

J gave up 1 base and V 4 bases, and 5 bases lay outside the gene matches. The CDR3 runs to 15 residues. Germline assignment: CDR1 SQVTM and CDR2 ANQGSEA. This receptor was identified in a man aged 25-45 years in good health and CMV-seronegative. The chain is built from TRBV29-1 and TRBJ2-3, with TRBD2 matching 10 bases. The source material was PBMCs. The CDR3 region has the DNA TGCAGCGTTGTCTCTAGCGGGGGCCGCACAGATACGCAGTATTTT. The encoded protein is CSVVSSGGRTDTQYF.